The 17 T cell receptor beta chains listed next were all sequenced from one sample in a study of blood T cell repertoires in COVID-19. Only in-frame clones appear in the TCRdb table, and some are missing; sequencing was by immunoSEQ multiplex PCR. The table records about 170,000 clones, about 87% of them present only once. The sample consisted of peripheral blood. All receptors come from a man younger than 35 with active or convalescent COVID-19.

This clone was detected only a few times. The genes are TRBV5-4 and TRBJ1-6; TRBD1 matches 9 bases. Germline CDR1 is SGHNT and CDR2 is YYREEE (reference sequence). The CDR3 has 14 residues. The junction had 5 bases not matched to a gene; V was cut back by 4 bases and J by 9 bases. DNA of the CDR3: TGTGCCAGCAGCGGCAACAGGGGGCCTTCACCCCTCCACTTT. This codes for CASSGNRGPSPLHF.

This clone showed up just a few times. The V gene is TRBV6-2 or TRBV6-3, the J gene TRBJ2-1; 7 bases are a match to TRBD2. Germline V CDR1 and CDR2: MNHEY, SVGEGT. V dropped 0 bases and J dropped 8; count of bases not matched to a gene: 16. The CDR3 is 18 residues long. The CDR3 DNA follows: TGTGCCAGCAGTTACTCCCCGCAAGGTACGGGAGGTCTTTATGAGCAGTTCTTC. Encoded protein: CASSYSPQGTGGLYEQFF.

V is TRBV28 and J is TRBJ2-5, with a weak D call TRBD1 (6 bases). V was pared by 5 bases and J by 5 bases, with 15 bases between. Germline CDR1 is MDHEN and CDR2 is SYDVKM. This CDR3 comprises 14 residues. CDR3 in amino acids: CASSPETGQETQYF. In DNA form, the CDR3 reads TGTGCCAGCAGTCCGGAAACAGGGCAGGAGACCCAGTACTTC.

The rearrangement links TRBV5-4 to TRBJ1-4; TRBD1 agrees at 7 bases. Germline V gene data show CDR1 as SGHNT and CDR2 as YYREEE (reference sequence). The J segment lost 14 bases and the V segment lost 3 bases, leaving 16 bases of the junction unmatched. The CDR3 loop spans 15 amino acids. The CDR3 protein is CASSYSRGNQPRLFF. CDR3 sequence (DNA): TGTGCCAGCAGCTACTCCAGGGGGAACCAACCAAGGCTGTTTTTT.

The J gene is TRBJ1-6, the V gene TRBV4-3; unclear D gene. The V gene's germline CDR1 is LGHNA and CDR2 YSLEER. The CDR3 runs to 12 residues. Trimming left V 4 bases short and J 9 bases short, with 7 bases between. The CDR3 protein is CASSLSGSPLHF. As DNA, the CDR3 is TGCGCCAGCAGCCTATCAGGTTCACCCCTCCACTTT.

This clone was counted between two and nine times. The DNA of the CDR3 is TGTGCCAGCAGTGCCCTAGCGGGGGGCTACAATGAGCAGTTCTTC. Translation gives CASSALAGGYNEQFF. The rearrangement joins TRBV6-4 to TRBJ2-1, with 11 bases identical to TRBD2. V was pared by 4 bases and J by 3 bases, with 2 bases of the junction left unmatched. CDR3 length: 15 amino acids. Germline values: CDR1 MRHNA, CDR2 SNTAGT.

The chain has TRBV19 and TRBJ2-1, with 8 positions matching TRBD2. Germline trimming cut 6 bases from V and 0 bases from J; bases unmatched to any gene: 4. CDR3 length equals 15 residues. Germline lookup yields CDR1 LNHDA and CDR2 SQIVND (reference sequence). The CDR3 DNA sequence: TGTGCCAGTAGGGGTAGCGGGGCCTCCTACAATGAGCAGTTCTTC. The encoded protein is CASRGSGASYNEQFF.

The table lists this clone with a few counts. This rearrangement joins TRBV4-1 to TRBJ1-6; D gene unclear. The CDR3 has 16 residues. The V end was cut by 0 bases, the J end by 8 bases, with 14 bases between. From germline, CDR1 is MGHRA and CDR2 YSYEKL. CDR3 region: CASSQDLVRRDSPLHF. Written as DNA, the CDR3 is TGCGCCAGCAGCCAAGATCTAGTCAGGAGGGATTCACCCCTCCACTTT.

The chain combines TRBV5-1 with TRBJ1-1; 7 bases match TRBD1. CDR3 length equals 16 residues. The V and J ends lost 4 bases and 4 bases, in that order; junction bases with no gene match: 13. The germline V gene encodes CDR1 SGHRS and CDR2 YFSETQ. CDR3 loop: CASSLDSLDRATEAFF. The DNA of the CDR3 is TGCGCCAGCAGCCTGGATTCCTTAGACAGGGCCACTGAAGCTTTCTTT.

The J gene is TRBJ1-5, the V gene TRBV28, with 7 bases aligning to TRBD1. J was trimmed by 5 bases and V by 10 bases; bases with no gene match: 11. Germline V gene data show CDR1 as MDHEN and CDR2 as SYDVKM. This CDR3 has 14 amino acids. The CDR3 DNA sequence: TGTGCCACGGTCACCGGGACAGTTGATCAGCCCCAGCATTTT. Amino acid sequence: CATVTGTVDQPQHF.

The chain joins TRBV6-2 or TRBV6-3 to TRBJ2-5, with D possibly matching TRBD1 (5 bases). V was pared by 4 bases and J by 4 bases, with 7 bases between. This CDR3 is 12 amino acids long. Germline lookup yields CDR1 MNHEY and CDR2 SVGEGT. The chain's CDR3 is CASSSRVETQYF. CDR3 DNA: TGTGCCAGCAGTTCCAGGGTAGAGACCCAGTACTTC.

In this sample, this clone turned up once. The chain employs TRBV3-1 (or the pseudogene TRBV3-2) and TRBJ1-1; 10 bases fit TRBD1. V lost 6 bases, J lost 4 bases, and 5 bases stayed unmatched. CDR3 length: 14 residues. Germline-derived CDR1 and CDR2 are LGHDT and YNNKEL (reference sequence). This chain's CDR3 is CASRRQGAFTEAFF. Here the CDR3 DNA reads TGTGCCAGCAGGAGACAGGGGGCTTTCACTGAAGCTTTCTTT.

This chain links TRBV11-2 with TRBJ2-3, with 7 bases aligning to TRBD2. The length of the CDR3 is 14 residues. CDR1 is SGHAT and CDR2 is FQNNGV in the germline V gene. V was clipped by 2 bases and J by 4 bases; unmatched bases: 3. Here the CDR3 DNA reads TGTGCCAGCAGCTTAATGACTAGCTCAGATACGCAGTATTTT. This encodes CASSLMTSSDTQYF. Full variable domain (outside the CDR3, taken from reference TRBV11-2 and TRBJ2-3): EAGVAQSPRYKIIEKRQSVAFWCNPISGHATLYWYQQILGQGPKLLIQFQNNGVVDDSQLPKDRFSAERLKGVDSTLKIQPAKLEDSAVYLCASSLMTSSDTQYFGPGTRLTVL.

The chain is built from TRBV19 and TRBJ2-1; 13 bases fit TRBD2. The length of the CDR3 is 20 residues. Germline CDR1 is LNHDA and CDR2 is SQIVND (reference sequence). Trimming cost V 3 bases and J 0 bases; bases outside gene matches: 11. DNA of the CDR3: TGTGCCAGTAGTATCACCGGACTAGCGGGAGCTAAAGGCTCCTACAATGAGCAGTTCTTC. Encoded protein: CASSITGLAGAKGSYNEQFF.

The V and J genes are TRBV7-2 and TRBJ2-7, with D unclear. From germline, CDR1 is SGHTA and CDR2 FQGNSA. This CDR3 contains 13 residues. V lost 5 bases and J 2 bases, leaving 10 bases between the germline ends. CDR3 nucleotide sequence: TGTGCCAGCAGCCCAAACAGCCCCTACGAGCAGTACTTC. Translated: CASSPNSPYEQYF.

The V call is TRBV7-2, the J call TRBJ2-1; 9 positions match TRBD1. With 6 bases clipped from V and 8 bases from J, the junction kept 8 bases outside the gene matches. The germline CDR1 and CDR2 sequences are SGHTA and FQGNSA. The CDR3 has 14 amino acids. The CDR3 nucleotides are TGTGCCAGCAGTTGGGGACAGGGAGGGGATGAGCAGTTCTTC. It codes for CASSWGQGGDEQFF. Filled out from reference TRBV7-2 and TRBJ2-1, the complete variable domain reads GAGVSQSPSNKVTEKGKDVELRCDPISGHTALYWYRQSLGQGLEFLIYFQGNSAPDKSGLPSDRFSAERTGGSVSTLTIQRTQQEDSAVYLCASSWGQGGDEQFFGPGTRLTVL.

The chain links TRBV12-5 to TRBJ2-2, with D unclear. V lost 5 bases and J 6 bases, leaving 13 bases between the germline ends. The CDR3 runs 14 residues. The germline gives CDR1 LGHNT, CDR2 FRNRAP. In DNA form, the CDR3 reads TGTGCTAGTGGTGTCTCCGTGGGCTCCGGGGAGCTGTTTTTT. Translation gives CASGVSVGSGELFF. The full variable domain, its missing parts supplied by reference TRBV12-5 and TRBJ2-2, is DARVTQTPRHKVTEMGQEVTMRCQPILGHNTVFWYRQTMMQGLELLAYFRNRAPLDDSGMPKDRFSAEMPDATLATLKIQPSEPRDSAVYFCASGVSVGSGELFFGEGSRLTVL.